This T cell receptor beta chain was recorded in a study of control samples from healthy donors and cancer patients. Concerning this clone itself: Sequence at one end of the junction differs from germline and may be a read error.

The protocol was immunoSEQ multiplex PCR, while the TCRdb copy is restricted to in-frame clones and leaves out a portion. Of roughly 160,000 clones listed, around 88% were seen once; the top ten hold roughly 5%. Looked up from germline, CDR1 is LNHDA and CDR2 is SQIVND (reference sequence). The CDR3 has 14 residues. The sequencing input was blood. The chain recombines TRBV19 with TRBJ1-1; perhaps TRBD1 as D (6 bases). This TCR came from a woman aged 25 to 39 in good health. CDR3 sequence (DNA): TGTGTCAGTAGCTGGACAGATATGAACACTGAAGCTTTCTTT. This sequence encodes CVSSWTDMNTEAFF.